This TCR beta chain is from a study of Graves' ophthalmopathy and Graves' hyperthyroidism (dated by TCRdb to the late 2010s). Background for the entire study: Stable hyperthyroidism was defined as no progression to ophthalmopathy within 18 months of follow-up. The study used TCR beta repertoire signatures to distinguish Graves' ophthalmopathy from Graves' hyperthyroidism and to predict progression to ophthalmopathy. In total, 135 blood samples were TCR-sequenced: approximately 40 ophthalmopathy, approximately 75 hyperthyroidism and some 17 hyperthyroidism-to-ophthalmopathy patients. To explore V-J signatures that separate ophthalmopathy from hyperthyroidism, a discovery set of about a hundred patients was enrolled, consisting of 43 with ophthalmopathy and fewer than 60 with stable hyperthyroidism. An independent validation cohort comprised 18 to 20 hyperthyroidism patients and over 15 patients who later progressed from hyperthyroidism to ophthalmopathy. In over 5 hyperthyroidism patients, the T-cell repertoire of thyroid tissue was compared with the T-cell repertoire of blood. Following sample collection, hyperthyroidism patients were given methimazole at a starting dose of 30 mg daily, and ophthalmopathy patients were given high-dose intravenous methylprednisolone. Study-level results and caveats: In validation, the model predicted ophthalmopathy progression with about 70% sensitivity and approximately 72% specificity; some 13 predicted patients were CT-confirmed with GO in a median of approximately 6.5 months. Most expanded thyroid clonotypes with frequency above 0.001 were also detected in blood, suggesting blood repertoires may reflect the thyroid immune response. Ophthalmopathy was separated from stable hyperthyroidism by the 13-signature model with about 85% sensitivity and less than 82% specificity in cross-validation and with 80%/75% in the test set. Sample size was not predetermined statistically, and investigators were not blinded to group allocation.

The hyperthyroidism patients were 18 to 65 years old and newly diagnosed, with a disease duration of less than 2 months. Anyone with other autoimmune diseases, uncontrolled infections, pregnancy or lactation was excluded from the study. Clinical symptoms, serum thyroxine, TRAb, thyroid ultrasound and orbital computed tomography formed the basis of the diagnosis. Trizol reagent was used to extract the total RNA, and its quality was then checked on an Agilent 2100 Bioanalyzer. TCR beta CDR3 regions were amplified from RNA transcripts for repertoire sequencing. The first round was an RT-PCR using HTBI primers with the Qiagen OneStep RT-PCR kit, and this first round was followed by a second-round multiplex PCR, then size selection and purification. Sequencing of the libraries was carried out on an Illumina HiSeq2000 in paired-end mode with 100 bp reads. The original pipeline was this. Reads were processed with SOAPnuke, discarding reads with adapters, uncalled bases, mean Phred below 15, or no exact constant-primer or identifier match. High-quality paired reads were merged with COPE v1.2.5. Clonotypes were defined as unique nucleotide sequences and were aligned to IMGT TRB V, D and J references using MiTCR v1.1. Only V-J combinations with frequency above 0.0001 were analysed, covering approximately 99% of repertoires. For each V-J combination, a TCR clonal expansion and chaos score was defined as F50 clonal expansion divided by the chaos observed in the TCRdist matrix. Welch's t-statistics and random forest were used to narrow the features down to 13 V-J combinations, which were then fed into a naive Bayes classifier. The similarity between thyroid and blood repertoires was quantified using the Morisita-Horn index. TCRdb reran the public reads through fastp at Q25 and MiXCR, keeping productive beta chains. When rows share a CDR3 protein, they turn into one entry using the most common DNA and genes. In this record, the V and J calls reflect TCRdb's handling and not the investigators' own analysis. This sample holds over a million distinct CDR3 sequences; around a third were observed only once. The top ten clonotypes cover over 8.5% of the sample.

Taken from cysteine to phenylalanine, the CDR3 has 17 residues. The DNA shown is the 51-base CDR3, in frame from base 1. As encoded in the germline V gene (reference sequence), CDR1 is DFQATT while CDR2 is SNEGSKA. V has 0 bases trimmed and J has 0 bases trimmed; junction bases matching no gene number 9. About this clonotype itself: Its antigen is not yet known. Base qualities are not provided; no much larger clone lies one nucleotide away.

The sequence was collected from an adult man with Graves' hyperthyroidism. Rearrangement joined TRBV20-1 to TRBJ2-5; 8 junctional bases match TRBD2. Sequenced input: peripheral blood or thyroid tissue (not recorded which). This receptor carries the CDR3 CSARDWSRGGYQETQYF. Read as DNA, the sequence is TGCAGTGCTAGAGATTGGTCCCGGGGGGGTTACCAAGAGACCCAGTACTTC.